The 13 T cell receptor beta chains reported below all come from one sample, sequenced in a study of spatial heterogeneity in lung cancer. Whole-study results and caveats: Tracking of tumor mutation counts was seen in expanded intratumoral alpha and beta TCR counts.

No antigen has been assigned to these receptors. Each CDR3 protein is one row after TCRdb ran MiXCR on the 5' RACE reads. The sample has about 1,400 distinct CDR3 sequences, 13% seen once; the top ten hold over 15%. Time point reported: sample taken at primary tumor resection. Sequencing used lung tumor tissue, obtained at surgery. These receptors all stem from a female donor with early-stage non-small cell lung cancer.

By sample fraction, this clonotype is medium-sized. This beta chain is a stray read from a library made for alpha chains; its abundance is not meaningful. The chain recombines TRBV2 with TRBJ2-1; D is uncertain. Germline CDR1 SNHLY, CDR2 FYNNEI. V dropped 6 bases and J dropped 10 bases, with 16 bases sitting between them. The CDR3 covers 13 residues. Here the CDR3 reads CASSRSPSSEQFF. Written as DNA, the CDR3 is TGTGCCAGCAGCCGGTCCCCATCGAGCGAGCAGTTCTTC. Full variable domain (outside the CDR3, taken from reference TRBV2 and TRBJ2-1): EPEVTQTPSHQVTQMGQEVILRCVPISNHLYFYWYRQILGQKVEFLVSFYNNEISEKSEIFDDQFSVERPDGSNFTLKIRSTKLEDSAMYFCASSRSPSSEQFFGPGTRLTVL.

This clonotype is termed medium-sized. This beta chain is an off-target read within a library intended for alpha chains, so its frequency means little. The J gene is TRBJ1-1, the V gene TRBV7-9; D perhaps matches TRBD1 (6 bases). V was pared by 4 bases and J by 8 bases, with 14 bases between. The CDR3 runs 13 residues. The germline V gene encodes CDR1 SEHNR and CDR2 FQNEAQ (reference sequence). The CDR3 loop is CASSWTAGTEAFF. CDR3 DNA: TGTGCCAGCAGCTGGACCGCCGGGACAGAAGCTTTCTTT.

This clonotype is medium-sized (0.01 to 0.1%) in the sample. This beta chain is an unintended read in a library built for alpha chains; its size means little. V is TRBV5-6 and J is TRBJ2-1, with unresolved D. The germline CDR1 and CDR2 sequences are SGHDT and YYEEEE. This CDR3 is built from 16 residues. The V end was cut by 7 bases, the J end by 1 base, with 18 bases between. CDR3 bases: TGTGCCAGCTCCCCGTCCAGCGCCCCTTCCTACAATGAGCAGTTCTTC. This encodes CASSPSSAPSYNEQFF.

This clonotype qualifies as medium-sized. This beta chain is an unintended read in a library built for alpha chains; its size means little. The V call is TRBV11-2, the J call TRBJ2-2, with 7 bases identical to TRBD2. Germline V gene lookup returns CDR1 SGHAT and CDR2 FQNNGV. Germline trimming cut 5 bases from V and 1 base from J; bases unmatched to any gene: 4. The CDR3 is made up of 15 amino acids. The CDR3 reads CASSPTSLNTGELFF. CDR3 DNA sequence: TGTGCCAGCAGCCCGACTAGCCTGAACACCGGGGAGCTGTTTTTT.

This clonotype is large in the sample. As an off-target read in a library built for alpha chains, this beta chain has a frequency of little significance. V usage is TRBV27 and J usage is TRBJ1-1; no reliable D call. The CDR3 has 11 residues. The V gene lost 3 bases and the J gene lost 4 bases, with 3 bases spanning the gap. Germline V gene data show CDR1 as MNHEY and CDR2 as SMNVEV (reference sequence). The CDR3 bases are TGTGCCAGCAGTTTGGGCACTGAAGCTTTCTTT. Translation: CASSLGTEAFF.

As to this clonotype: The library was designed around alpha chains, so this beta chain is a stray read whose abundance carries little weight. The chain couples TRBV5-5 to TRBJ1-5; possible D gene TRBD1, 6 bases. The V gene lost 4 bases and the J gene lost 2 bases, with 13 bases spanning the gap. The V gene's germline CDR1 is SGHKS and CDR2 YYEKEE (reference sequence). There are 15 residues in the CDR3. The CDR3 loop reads CASSRIQGGNQPQHF. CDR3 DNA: TGTGCCAGCAGCAGAATACAGGGAGGCAATCAGCCCCAGCATTTT.

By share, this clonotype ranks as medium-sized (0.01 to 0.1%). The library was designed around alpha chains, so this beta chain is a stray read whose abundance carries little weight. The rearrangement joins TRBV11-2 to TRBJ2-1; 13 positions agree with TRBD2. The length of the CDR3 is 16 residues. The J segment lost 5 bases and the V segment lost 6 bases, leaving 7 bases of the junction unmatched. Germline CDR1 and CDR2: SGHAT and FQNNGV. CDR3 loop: CASSPTSGRANNEQFF. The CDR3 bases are TGTGCCAGCAGTCCTACTAGCGGGAGGGCGAACAATGAGCAGTTCTTC.

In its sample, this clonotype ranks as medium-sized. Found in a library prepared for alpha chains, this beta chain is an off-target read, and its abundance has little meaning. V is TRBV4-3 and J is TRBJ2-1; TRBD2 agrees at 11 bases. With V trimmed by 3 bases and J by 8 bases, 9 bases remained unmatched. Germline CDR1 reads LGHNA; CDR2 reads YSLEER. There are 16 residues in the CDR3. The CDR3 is CASSHLTSGRRYEQFF. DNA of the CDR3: TGCGCCAGCAGCCACCTTACTAGCGGGAGAAGGTATGAGCAGTTCTTC.

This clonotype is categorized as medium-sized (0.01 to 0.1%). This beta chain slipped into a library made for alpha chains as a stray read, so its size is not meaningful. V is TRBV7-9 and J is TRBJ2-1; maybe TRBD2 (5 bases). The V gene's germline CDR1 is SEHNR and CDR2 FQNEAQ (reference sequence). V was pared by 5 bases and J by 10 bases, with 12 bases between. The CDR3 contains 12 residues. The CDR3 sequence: CASSPAPGEQFF. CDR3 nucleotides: TGTGCCAGCAGCCCTGCGCCGGGGGAGCAGTTCTTC. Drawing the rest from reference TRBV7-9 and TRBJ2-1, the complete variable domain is DTGVSQNPRHKITKRGQNVTFRCDPISEHNRLYWYRQTLGQGPEFLTYFQNEAQLEKSRLLSDRFSAERPKGSFSTLEIQRTEQGDSAMYLCASSPAPGEQFFGPGTRLTVL.

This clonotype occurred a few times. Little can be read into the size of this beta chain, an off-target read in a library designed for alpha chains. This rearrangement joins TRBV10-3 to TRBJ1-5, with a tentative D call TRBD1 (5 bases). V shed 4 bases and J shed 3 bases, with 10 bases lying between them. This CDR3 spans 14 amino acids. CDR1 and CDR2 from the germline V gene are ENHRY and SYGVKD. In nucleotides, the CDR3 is TGTGCCATCAGTGCCCCAGGGACCAATCAGCCCCAGCATTTT. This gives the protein CAISAPGTNQPQHF.

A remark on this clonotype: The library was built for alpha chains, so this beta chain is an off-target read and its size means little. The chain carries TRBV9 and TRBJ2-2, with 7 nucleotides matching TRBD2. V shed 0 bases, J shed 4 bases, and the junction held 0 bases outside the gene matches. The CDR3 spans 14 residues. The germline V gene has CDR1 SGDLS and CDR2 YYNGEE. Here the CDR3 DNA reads TGTGCCAGCAGCGTAGCGGGAGGCACCGGGGAGCTGTTTTTT. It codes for CASSVAGGTGELFF.

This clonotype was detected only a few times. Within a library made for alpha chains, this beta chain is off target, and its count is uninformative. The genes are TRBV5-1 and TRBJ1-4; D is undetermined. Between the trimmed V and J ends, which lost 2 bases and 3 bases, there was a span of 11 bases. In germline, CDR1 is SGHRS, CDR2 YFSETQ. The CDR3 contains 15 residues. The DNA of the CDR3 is TGCGCCAGCAGCTTTTTGTCGGGGTCTAATGAAAAACTGTTTTTT. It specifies CASSFLSGSNEKLFF.

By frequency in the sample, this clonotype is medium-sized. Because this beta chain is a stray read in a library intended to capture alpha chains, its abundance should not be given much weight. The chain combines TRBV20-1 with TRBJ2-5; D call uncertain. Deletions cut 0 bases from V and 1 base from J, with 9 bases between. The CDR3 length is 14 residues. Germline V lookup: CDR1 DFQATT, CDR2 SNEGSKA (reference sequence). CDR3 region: CSARDPRSQETQYF. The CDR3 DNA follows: TGCAGTGCTAGAGATCCTCGGAGCCAAGAGACCCAGTACTTC.